A single sample gave rise to the 7 T cell receptor beta chains below, sequenced in a study of blood T cell repertoires in COVID-19. The data were produced by immunoSEQ multiplex PCR, yet TCRdb's version contains in-frame clones alone and is incomplete. The profile shows some 370,000 clones, 89% of them singletons. Sequenced input: peripheral blood. These receptors were collected from a man aged 35 to 55 with acute or convalescent COVID-19.

The gene calls are TRBV6-4 and TRBJ2-7; 13 bases align to TRBD2. V gave up 8 bases and J gave up 6 bases; unmatched junction bases: 4. The CDR3 has 13 residues. CDR1 and CDR2 from the germline V gene are MRHNA and SNTAGT. The CDR3 DNA is TGTGCCAGCGGGACTAGCGGGACGTCCGAGCAGTACTTC. Encoded protein: CASGTSGTSEQYF.

The genes are TRBV9 and TRBJ2-7; weak D call: TRBD1 (6 bases). Germline lookup yields CDR1 SGDLS and CDR2 YYNGEE. The CDR3 is made up of 14 amino acids. With 4 bases removed from V and 1 base from J, the gap between germline ends came to 12 bases. CDR3 amino acids: CASSPEGDSYEQYF. Here the CDR3 DNA reads TGTGCCAGCAGCCCAGAGGGGGATTCCTACGAGCAGTACTTC.

The chain uses TRBV2 and TRBJ2-1; 7 nucleotides line up with TRBD1. Trimming cost V 6 bases and J 4 bases; bases outside gene matches: 12. The germline V gene has CDR1 SNHLY and CDR2 FYNNEI. This CDR3 is 16 amino acids long. The chain's CDR3 is CASSAYTGAVYNEQFF. The CDR3 coding sequence is TGTGCCAGCAGCGCCTATACAGGGGCGGTTTACAATGAGCAGTTCTTC.

Here the CDR3 reads CASSLGQGAQREKLFF. The CDR3 coding sequence is TGTGCCAGCAGCCTCGGACAGGGGGCCCAACGGGAAAAACTGTTTTTT. The chain joins TRBV14 to TRBJ1-4; 11 bases fit TRBD1. This CDR3 has 16 amino acids. Germline V gene data show CDR1 as SGHDN and CDR2 as FVKESK. J was trimmed by 8 bases and V by 4 bases; bases with no gene match: 9.

The chain employs TRBV6-2 or TRBV6-3 and TRBJ2-1; D is unresolved. There are 16 residues in the CDR3. From germline, CDR1 is MNHEY and CDR2 SVGEGT. V gave up 6 bases and J gave up 5 bases, with 20 bases separating them. The CDR3 nucleotides read TGTGCCAGCAGCGTCCTTAGCCGACGGATGGACAATGAGCAGTTCTTC. Translation: CASSVLSRRMDNEQFF.

The V gene is TRBV24-1, the J gene TRBJ2-2, with TRBD1 identical over 9 bases. The CDR3 loop spans 14 amino acids. Germline values: CDR1 KGHDR, CDR2 SFDVKD. The J segment lost 5 bases and the V segment lost 7 bases, leaving 4 bases of the junction unmatched. The CDR3 DNA reads TGTGCCACCAGGGGACAGGGTAGGACCGGGGAGCTGTTTTTT. Its translation: CATRGQGRTGELFF.

V and J are TRBV25-1 and TRBJ2-5; D gene uncertain. V was cut by 7 bases and J by 0 bases, with 9 bases left in between. CDR3 length: 13 amino acids. CDR1 is MGHDK, CDR2 SYGVNS, per germline. CDR3 amino acids: CASKNNNQETQYF. In nucleotides, the CDR3 is TGTGCCAGCAAGAACAATAACCAAGAGACCCAGTACTTC.